Following are 18 T cell receptor beta chains from one sample sequenced in a study of T cells expressing NK-cell markers. TCRdb derives one entry per CDR3 protein from the 5' RACE reads, leaving out DNA. The table for this sample gives under 500,000 distinct CDR3 sequences. Sequencing input: blood T cells: a sorted CD56 or NKG2C T cell subset, CD4+ or CD8+ T cells, or bulk PBMC T cells (not recorded which). These receptors were obtained from a woman aged 18 to 75 in good health.

The chain is built from TRBV7-6 and TRBJ2-2; lacking DNA, the TRBD1 call made by TCRdb goes unchecked. The CDR3 is made up of 14 amino acids. The germline V gene encodes CDR1 SGHVS and CDR2 FNYEAQ. The chain's CDR3 is CASSFVGEAGELFF.

The V call is TRBV5-1, the J call TRBJ2-1; the TCRdb D gene call, TRBD1, has no DNA to confirm it. Germline-derived CDR1 and CDR2 are SGHRS and YFSETQ. The CDR3 totals 16 residues. CDR3 residues: CASSLGRGQYGPEQFF.

This chain joins TRBV4-3 and TRBJ1-2. The CDR3 sequence is 12 residues long. Germline V gene lookup returns CDR1 LGHNA and CDR2 YSLEER. CDR3 loop: CASSQGHHGYTF.

V is TRBV20-1 and J is TRBJ2-1; TCRdb proposes TRBD2, but this gene call is untestable without DNA. The germline V gene encodes CDR1 DFQATT and CDR2 SNEGSKA (reference sequence). The length of the CDR3 is 18 residues. This chain's CDR3 is CSARAPSGGAGTYNEQFF.

The rearrangement joins TRBV6-1 to TRBJ2-3; absent DNA, TCRdb's TRBD1 call cannot be checked. CDR1 is MNHNS, CDR2 SASEGT, per germline. CDR3 length: 16 amino acids. CDR3 residues: CASIYSGGKSTDTQYF.

The V call is TRBV5-1, the J call TRBJ1-4. The germline CDR1 and CDR2 sequences are SGHRS and YFSETQ. This CDR3 spans 14 amino acids. The CDR3 loop reads CASSLDREAEKLFF. The entire variable domain, with the rest obtained from reference TRBV5-1 and TRBJ1-4, is as follows: KAGVTQTPRYLIKTRGQQVTLSCSPISGHRSVSWYQQTPGQGLQFLFEYFSETQRNKGNFPGRFSGRQFSNSRSEMNVSTLELGDSALYLCASSLDREAEKLFFGSGTQLSVL.

The chain employs TRBV12-3 or TRBV12-4 and TRBJ2-7; there is no DNA to check the TCRdb D call of TRBD1. CDR3 length: 15 amino acids. The CDR3 protein is CASRGATGSTYEQYF.

The chain carries TRBV18 and TRBJ2-1; without DNA, the TCRdb call of TRBD1 cannot be checked. The CDR3 has 14 residues. Germline V gene lookup returns CDR1 KGHSH and CDR2 LQKENI. The CDR3 here is CASSPGAETHEQFF.

The CDR3 protein is CASSSASSGRPYEQYF. This chain uses TRBV7-9 with TRBJ2-7. Germline V gene data show CDR1 as SEHNR and CDR2 as FQNEAQ (reference sequence). CDR3 size: 16 residues.

The V gene is TRBV5-1, the J gene TRBJ2-3. This CDR3 is 15 amino acids long. In germline, CDR1 is SGHRS, CDR2 YFSETQ. CDR3: CASSLAPMPADTQYF.

The chain has TRBV20-1 and TRBJ2-7. This CDR3 spans 12 amino acids. Germline-derived CDR1 and CDR2 are DFQATT and SNEGSKA (reference sequence). CDR3: CSAREEAYEQYF.

The V and J genes are TRBV29-1 and TRBJ2-1; the TCRdb call, TRBD2, lacks DNA for checking. The germline V gene has CDR1 SQVTM and CDR2 ANQGSEA. The CDR3 consists of 12 residues. CDR3 sequence: CSAVTGLAGQFF.

V and J are TRBV6-5 and TRBJ1-3; no DNA is available, so the TRBD1 call from TCRdb remains unchecked. The CDR3 extends over 13 amino acids. Looked up from germline, CDR1 is MNHEY and CDR2 is SVGAGI. The CDR3 reads CASSYRGGNTIYF.

The chain's CDR3 is CASSGFGAETQYF. This chain links TRBV18 with TRBJ2-5; TCRdb's D call of TRBD1 is untestable without DNA. The CDR3 contains 13 residues. Germline loops: CDR1 KGHSH, CDR2 LQKENI. Full variable domain (missing parts from reference TRBV18 and TRBJ2-5): NAGVMQNPRHLVRRRGQEARLRCSPMKGHSHVYWYRQLPEEGLKFMVYLQKENIIDESGMPKERFSAEFPKEGPSILRIQQVVRGDSAAYFCASSGFGAETQYFGPGTRLLVL.

The rearrangement joins TRBV12-3 or TRBV12-4 to TRBJ2-4; checking the TCRdb D call of TRBD1 is not possible without DNA. The CDR3 runs to 16 residues. This CDR3 reads CASSSWTGEAKNIQYF.

The chain links TRBV28 to TRBJ2-7; TCRdb outputs TRBD1, but without DNA this stays unchecked. CDR3 length equals 13 residues. The germline V gene has CDR1 MDHEN and CDR2 SYDVKM. The CDR3 reads CASTPSGHYEQYF. Full variable domain (outside the CDR3, taken from reference TRBV28 and TRBJ2-7): DVKVTQSSRYLVKRTGEKVFLECVQDMDHENMFWYRQDPGLGLRLIYFSYDVKMKEKGDIPEGYSVSREKKERFSLILESASTNQTSMYLCASTPSGHYEQYFGPGTRLTVT.

The J gene is TRBJ2-7, the V gene TRBV7-9; lacking DNA, the TRBD1 call made by TCRdb goes unchecked. The germline V gene has CDR1 SEHNR and CDR2 FQNEAQ (reference sequence). The CDR3 covers 15 residues. The CDR3 loop is CASSLGGGQGEEQYF.

The chain joins TRBV28 to TRBJ2-3. There are 11 residues in the CDR3. Per the germline V gene, CDR1 is MDHEN and CDR2 is SYDVKM. This CDR3 is CASNHADTQYF.